This record covers a single T cell receptor (beta chain). Its antigen is as yet unknown. Germline-derived CDR1 and CDR2 are DFQATT and SNEGSKA (reference sequence). Trimming stripped 0 bases from V and 2 bases from J, with 7 bases between. The CDR3 has 13 amino acids. This specimen comes from a study of human T cells and chemical hapten exposure. As for the study in general: The study enrolled mostly female patients with alopecia areata, totalis or universalis. Study conclusions and caveats: In the PT1 data, expanded TCR counts showed a positive correlation with patch test score.

Time point described: patch test 3, about 24 weeks after DPC sensitization. As for treatment: therapeutic diphenylcyclopropenone sensitization with weekly scalp DPC. TCRdb independently ran MiXCR on the RACE reads; one entry per CDR3 protein. The data contain just under 60,000 distinct CDR3 sequences, about an eighth of them singletons. The specimen was whole blood, collected in connection with sensitization to the hapten diphenylcyclopropenone (DPC). The origin of this receptor is a man aged 25 to 40 with alopecia areata. Some clones in this sample may be carry-over from other donors' samples. The chain has TRBV20-1 and TRBJ2-5; D is unresolved. The CDR3 coding sequence is TGCAGTGCTAGAGATAGGCTACAAGAGACCCAGTACTTC. Its protein is CSARDRLQETQYF.